The sequence of this TCR beta chain was determined in a study of T cells in localized non-small cell lung cancer. The V gene lost 4 bases and the J gene lost 2 bases, with 12 bases spanning the gap. The CDR3 totals 14 residues. Germline loops: CDR1 SGHRS, CDR2 YFSETQ. The study, taken as a whole, reports: Since sequencing was restricted to only one region of the tumor, intratumor heterogeneity remains a possibility. Uninvolved adjacent lung showed the highest T cell clonality, exceeding tumor. In the blood, greater T cell density corresponded to longer overall survival. Among the top 100 tumor clones, a median around 60 appeared in adjacent lung.

Note on this clone: Antigen unknown.

TCRdb keeps only in-frame clones here, not all; method: immunoSEQ multiplex PCR. The sample lists roughly 58,000 clones, 81% occurring once. The TCR was taken from a man aged 40 to 70 with stage II lung adenocarcinoma. The sequencing used PBMCs, collected before any cancer treatment. The rearrangement links TRBV5-1 to TRBJ2-5; D is uncertain. The CDR3, as DNA: TGCGCCAGCAGCCTCAGACCTAGACAAGAGACCCAGTACTTC. Amino acid sequence: CASSLRPRQETQYF. Looking up the rest from reference TRBV5-1 and TRBJ2-5 gives the full variable domain: KAGVTQTPRYLIKTRGQQVTLSCSPISGHRSVSWYQQTPGQGLQFLFEYFSETQRNKGNFPGRFSGRQFSNSRSEMNVSTLELGDSALYLCASSLRPRQETQYFGPGTRLLVL.